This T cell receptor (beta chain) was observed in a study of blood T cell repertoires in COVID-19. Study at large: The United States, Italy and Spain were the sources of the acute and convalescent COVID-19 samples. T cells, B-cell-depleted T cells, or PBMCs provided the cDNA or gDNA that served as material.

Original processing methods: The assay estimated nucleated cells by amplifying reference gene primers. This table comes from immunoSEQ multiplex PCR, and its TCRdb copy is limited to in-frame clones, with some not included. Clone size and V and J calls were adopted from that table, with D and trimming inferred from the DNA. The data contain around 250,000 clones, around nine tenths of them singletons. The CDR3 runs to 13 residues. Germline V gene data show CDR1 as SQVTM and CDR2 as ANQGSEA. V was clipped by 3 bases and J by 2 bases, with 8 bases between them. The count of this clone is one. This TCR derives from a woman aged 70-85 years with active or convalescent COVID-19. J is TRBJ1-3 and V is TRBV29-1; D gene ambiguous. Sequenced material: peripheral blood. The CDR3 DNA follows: TGCAGCGTTGAGGAGCGACCTGGAAACACCATATATTTT. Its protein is CSVEERPGNTIYF.